These 8 T cell receptor beta chains were sequenced from one sample in a study of control samples from healthy donors and cancer patients (dated by TCRdb to 2020 to 2022). Receptor libraries were prepared by the immunoSEQ multiplex PCR assay. In its TCRdb copy, this immuneACCESS table keeps in-frame sequences only and misses some clones. Where compared with another copy, unresolved V genes explain less than half of these, and the others have no known cause. The table for this sample lists about 120,000 clones; 88% of them were counted only once. The ten largest account for 2% to 3% of the sample. The specimen sequenced was blood. The source of these receptors is a woman in her sixties or seventies in good health.

This rearrangement joins TRBV4-3 to TRBJ2-1, with TRBD1 identical over 7 bases. The V gene's germline CDR1 is LGHNA and CDR2 YSLEER. The CDR3 spans 16 residues. V lost 1 base and J lost 3; bases outside the gene matches: 6. The CDR3 DNA reads TGCGCCAGCAGCCAAGTTTACCAGGGGGACTACAATGAGCAGTTCTTC. Translation gives CASSQVYQGDYNEQFF.

The V call is TRBV14, the J call TRBJ1-2; D perhaps matches TRBD1 (6 bases). Germline CDR1 reads SGHDN; CDR2 reads FVKESK. V was clipped by 3 bases and J by 4 bases, with 6 bases between them. The CDR3 runs to 12 residues. CDR3 in DNA: TGTGCCAGCAGCCAGGGGGCCTATGGCTACACCTTC. Amino acids: CASSQGAYGYTF.

V is TRBV19 and J is TRBJ1-6; D uncertain. The V end was cut by 5 bases, the J end by 6 bases, with 14 bases between. CDR3 length: 15 amino acids. Per the germline V gene, CDR1 is LNHDA and CDR2 is SQIVND (reference sequence). Written as DNA, the CDR3 is TGTGCCAGTAGTCCCCGCCGGGGAGGTAATTCACCCCTCCACTTT. Translation: CASSPRRGGNSPLHF.

This chain uses TRBV6-6 with TRBJ1-1; 7 nucleotides line up with TRBD1. The CDR3 covers 13 residues. Germline CDR1 and CDR2: MNHNY and SVGAGI (reference sequence). J gave up 2 bases and V 11 bases, and 8 bases lay outside the gene matches. CDR3 protein: CASNRGGNTEAFF. The CDR3 DNA reads TGTGCCTCAAACAGGGGCGGTAACACTGAAGCTTTCTTT.

The V and J genes are TRBV4-3 and TRBJ1-1; TRBD1 matches 9 bases. V was clipped by 4 bases and J by 11 bases; unmatched bases: 11. CDR1 is LGHNA, CDR2 YSLEER, per germline. The length of the CDR3 is 14 residues. The CDR3 DNA reads as TGCGCCAGCAGCCTCCGGACAGGGGAAGGTGGGGCTTTCTTT. As protein: CASSLRTGEGGAFF.

This chain connects TRBV10-1 to TRBJ1-5; D unresolved. V was shortened by 3 bases and J by 1 base, with 4 bases between the two germline ends. Germline V gene lookup returns CDR1 WNHNN and CDR2 SYGVQD (reference sequence). There are 13 residues in the CDR3. Here the CDR3 reads CASSDGSNQPQHF. In nucleotides, the CDR3 is TGCGCCAGCAGTGACGGCAGCAATCAGCCCCAGCATTTT.

As concerns this clone: The sample carries other DNA sequences with the same CDR3. V and J are TRBV7-9 and TRBJ2-1, with a weak D call TRBD2 (5 bases). Trimming cost V 5 bases and J 9 bases, with 20 bases left between them. The CDR3 runs to 15 residues. Per the germline V gene, CDR1 is SEHNR and CDR2 is FQNEAQ (reference sequence). This chain's CDR3 is CASSTRLHSGVEQFF. The CDR3, as DNA: TGTGCCAGCAGCACAAGGCTCCACTCCGGGGTTGAGCAGTTCTTC.

The J gene is TRBJ1-6, the V gene TRBV5-6; D may be TRBD1 (5 bases). Trimming took off 0 bases at V and 6 bases at J, with 10 bases between the two ends. The CDR3 sequence is 15 residues long. Germline lookup yields CDR1 SGHDT and CDR2 YYEEEE. The CDR3 loop is CASSLGTGPNSPLHF. In DNA form, the CDR3 reads TGTGCCAGCAGCTTGGGTACGGGACCTAATTCACCCCTCCACTTT. The entire variable domain, with the rest obtained from reference TRBV5-6 and TRBJ1-6, is as follows: DAGVTQSPTHLIKTRGQQVTLRCSPKSGHDTVSWYQQALGQGPQFIFQYYEEEERQRGNFPDRFSGHQFPNYSSELNVNALLLGDSALYLCASSLGTGPNSPLHFGNGTRLTVT.